This TCR beta chain was sequenced for a study of blood T cells in healthy people across ages. With a J-beta primer mix and a sample-barcoded 5' primer, a second PCR ran about 7 to 11 cycles. Individual samples furnished no less than 2.5 million CDR3-containing paired-end reads apiece. A single record per CDR3 protein comes from TCRdb applying MiXCR to the 5' RACE reads. This sample has hundreds of thousands of distinct CDR3 sequences, with roughly 64% found just once. Looked up from germline, CDR1 is DFQATT and CDR2 is SNEGSKA (reference sequence). This CDR3 has 11 residues. The V and J ends lost 6 bases and 8 bases respectively, with 13 bases between them. Researchers collected 9 to 10 milliliters of peripheral blood from every single donor.

Input material: blood. The receptor was derived from a man younger than 40 in good health. The V gene is TRBV20-1, the J gene TRBJ1-2; no reliable D call. The CDR3 region is CSARRDRGYTF. CDR3 bases: TGCAGTGCCCGGCGGGATCGAGGCTACACCTTC.